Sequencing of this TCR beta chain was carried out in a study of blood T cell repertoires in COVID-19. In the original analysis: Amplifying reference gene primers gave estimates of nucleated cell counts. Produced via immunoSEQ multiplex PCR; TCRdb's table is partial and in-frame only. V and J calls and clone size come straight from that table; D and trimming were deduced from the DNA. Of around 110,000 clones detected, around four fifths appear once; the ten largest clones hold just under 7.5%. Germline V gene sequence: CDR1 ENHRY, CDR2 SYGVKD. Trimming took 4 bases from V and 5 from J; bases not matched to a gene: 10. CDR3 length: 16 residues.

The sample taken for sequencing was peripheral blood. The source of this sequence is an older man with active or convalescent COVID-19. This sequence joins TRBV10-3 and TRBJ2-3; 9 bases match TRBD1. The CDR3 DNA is TGTGCCATCAGTGCTGGTCCGGGACAGGGTCGAGATACGCAGTATTTT. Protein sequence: CAISAGPGQGRDTQYF.